The T cell receptor (beta chain) described here comes from a study of T cells in Graves' hyperthyroidism and ophthalmopathy. Study conclusions and caveats: From stable hyperthyroidism, ophthalmopathy was separated by a 13 V-J model.

This clonotype was seen ten or more times. The antigen is unknown. There are 15 residues in the CDR3. V was trimmed by 5 bases and J by 0 bases, leaving 10 bases between them. Germline V gives CDR1 LGHDT, CDR2 YNNKEL (reference sequence). Pregnant or lactating patients were excluded, as were those with uncontrolled infection or other autoimmune disease. Fresh peripheral blood, 8 to 10 ml, was the source of the PBMCs. Template material for amplifying TCR beta CDR3 regions consisted of RNA transcripts. HTBI primers were used for first-round RT-PCR of the TCR CDR3. MiXCR, applied by TCRdb to the multiplex PCR reads, yields one record per CDR3 protein. The table records about 400,000 distinct CDR3 sequences, about an eighth of them present only once.

Sequencing was performed on blood. The receptor's source is a man aged 50 or older with Graves' ophthalmopathy. The chain employs TRBV3-1 and TRBJ2-2, with no clear D. CDR3 DNA sequence: TGTGCCAGCAGCGTCGATTGGTCGAACACCGGGGAGCTGTTTTTT. Protein: CASSVDWSNTGELFF.